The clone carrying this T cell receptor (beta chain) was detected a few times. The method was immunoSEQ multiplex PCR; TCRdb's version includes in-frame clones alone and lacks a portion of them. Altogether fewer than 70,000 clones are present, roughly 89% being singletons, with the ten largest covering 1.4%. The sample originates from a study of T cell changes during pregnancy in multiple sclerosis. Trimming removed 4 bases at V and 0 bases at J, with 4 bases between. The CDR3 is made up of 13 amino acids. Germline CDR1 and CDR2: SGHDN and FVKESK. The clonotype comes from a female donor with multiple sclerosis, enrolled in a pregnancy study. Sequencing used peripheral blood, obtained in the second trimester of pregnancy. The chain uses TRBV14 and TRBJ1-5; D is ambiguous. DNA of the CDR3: TGTGCCAGCAGCCTTTATAGCAATCAGCCCCAGCATTTT. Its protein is CASSLYSNQPQHF. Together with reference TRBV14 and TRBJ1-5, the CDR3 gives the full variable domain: EAGVTQFPSHSVIEKGQTVTLRCDPISGHDNLYWYRRVMGKEIKFLLHFVKESKQDESGMPNNRFLAERTGGTYSTLKVQPAELEDSGVYFCASSLYSNQPQHFGDGTRLSIL.